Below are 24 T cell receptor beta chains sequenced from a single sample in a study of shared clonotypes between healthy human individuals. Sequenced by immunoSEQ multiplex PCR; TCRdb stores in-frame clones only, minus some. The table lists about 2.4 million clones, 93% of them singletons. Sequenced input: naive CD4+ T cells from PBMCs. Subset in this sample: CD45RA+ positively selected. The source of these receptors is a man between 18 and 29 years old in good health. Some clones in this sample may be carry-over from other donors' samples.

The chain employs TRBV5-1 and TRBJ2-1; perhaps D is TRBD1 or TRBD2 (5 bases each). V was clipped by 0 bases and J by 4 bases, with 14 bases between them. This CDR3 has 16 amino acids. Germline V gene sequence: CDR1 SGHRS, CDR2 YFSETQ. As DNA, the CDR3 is TGCGCCAGCAGCTTGGCCACGGGACCGACTTACAATGAGCAGTTCTTC. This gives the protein CASSLATGPTYNEQFF.

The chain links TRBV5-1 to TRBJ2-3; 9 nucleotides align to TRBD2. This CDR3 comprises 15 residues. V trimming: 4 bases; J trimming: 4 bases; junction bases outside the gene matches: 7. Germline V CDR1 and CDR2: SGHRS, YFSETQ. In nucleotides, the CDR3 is TGCGCCAGCAGCGTGGGACTAGCAGATTCAGATACGCAGTATTTT. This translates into CASSVGLADSDTQYF.

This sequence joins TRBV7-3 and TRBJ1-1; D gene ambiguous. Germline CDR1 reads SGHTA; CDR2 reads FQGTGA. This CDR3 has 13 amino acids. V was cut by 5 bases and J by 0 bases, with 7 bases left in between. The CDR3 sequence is CASSQELNTEAFF. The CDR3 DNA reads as TGTGCCAGCAGCCAAGAATTGAACACTGAAGCTTTCTTT. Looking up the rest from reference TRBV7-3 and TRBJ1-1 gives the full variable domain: GAGVSQTPSNKVTEKGKYVELRCDPISGHTALYWYRQSLGQGPEFLIYFQGTGAADDSGLPNDRFFAVRPEGSVSTLKIQRTERGDSAVYLCASSQELNTEAFFGQGTRLTVV.

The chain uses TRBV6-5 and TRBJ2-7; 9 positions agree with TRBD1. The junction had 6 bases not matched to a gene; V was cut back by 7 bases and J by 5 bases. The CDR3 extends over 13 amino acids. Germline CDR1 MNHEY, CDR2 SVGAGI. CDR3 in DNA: TGTGCCAGCACCTCCGGGACAGGGAACGAGCAGTACTTC. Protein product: CASTSGTGNEQYF.

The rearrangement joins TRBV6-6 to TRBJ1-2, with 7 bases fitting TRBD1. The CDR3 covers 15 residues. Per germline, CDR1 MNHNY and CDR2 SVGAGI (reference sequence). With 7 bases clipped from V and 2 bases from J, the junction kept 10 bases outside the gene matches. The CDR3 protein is CASNKPEGANYGYTF. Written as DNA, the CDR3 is TGTGCCAGCAATAAACCCGAGGGGGCAAACTATGGCTACACCTTC.

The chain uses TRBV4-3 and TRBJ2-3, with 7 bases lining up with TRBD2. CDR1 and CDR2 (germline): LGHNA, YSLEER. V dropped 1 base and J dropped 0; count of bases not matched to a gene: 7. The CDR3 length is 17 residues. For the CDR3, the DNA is TGCGCCAGCAGCCAAGGTCCAGCGGGGTCTAGCACAGATACGCAGTATTTT. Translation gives CASSQGPAGSSTDTQYF.

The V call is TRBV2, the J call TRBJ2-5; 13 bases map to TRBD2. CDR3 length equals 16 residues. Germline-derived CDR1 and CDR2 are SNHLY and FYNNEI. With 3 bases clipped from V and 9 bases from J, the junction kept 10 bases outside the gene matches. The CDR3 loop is CASSEGLLAGGDSQYF. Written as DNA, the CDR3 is TGTGCCAGCAGTGAGGGTTTACTAGCGGGAGGGGACTCCCAGTACTTC.

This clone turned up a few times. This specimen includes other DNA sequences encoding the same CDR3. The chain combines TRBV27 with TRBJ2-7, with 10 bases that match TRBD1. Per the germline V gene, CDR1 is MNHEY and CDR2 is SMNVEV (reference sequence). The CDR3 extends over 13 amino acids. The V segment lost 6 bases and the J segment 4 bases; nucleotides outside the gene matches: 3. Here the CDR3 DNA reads TGTGCCAGCAGCCGGGACAGGGGTTACGAGCAGTACTTC. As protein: CASSRDRGYEQYF.

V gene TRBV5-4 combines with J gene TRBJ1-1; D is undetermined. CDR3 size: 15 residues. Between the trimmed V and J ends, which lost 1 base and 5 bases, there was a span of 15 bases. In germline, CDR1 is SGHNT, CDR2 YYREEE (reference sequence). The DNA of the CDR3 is TGTGCCAGCAGCTTGTTCTCCGGAGGCAAGACTGAAGCTTTCTTT. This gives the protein CASSLFSGGKTEAFF.

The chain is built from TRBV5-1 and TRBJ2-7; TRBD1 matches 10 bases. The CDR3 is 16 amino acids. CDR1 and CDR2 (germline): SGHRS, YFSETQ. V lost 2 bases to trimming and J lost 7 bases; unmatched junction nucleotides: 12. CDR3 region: CASSFFGRDRGQEQYF. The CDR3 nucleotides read TGCGCCAGCAGCTTTTTTGGACGAGACAGGGGGCAAGAGCAGTACTTC.

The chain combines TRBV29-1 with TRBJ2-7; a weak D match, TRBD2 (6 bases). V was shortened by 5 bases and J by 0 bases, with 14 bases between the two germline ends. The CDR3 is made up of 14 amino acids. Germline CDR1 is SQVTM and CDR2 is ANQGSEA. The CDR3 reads CSVSMGGISYEQYF. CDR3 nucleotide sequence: TGCAGCGTTAGCATGGGAGGAATCTCCTACGAGCAGTACTTC.

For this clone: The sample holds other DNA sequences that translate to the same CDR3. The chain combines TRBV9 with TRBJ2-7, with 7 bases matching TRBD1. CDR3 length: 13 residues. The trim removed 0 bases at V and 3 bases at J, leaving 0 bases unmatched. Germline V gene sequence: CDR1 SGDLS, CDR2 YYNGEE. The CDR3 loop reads CASSVDRGYEQYF. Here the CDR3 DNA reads TGTGCCAGCAGCGTAGACAGGGGCTACGAGCAGTACTTC.

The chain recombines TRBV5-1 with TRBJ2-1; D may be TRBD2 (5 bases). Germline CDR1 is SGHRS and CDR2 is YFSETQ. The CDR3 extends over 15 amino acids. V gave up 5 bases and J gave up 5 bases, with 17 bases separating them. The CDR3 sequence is CASRRGPSQNNEQFF. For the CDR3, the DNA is TGCGCCAGCAGACGCGGGCCTAGCCAAAACAATGAGCAGTTCTTC.

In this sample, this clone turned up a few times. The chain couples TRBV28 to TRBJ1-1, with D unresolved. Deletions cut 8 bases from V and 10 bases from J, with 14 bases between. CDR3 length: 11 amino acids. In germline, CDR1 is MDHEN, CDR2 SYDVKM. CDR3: CASGREKAAFF. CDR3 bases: TGTGCCAGCGGACGTGAGAAGGCAGCTTTCTTT.

The CDR3: CASTTDSGANVLTF. Here the CDR3 DNA reads TGTGCCAGCACCACCGACTCTGGGGCCAACGTCCTGACTTTC. The genes are TRBV7-9 and TRBJ2-6; no clear D. V lost 7 bases, J lost 0 bases, and 7 bases lay in between. The germline CDR1 and CDR2 sequences are SEHNR and FQNEAQ (reference sequence). The CDR3 is 14 residues long.

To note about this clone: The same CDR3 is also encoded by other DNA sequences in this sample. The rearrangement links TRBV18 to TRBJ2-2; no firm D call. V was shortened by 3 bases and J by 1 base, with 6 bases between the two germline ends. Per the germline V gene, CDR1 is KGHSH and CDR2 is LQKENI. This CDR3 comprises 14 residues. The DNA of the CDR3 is TGTGCCAGCTCACCTGTGAGGAACACCGGGGAGCTGTTTTTT. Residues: CASSPVRNTGELFF.

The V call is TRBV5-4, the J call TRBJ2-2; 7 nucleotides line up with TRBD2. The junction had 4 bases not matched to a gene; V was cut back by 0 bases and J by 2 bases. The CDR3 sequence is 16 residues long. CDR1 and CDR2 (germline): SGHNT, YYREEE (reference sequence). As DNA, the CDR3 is TGTGCCAGCAGCTTGGTGGCTAGCGGAAACACCGGGGAGCTGTTTTTT. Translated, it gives CASSLVASGNTGELFF.

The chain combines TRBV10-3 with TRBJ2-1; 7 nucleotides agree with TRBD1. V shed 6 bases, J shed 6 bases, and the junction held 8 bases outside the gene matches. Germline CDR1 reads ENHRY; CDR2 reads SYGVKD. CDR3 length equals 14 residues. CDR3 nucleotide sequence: TGTGCCATCAGGGAAGACAGGGTCGGCAATGAGCAGTTCTTC. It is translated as CAIREDRVGNEQFF.

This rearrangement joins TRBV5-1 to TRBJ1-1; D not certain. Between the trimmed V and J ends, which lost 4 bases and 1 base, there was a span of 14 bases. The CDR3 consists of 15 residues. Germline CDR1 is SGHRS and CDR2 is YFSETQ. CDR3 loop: CASSPSGGKNTEAFF. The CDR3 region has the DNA TGCGCCAGCAGCCCCTCGGGCGGTAAGAACACTGAAGCTTTCTTT.

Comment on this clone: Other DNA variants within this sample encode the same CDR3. CDR3 nucleotide sequence: TGCGCCAGCAGCACAAGGACTAGCGGCACAGATACGCAGTATTTT. This encodes CASSTRTSGTDTQYF. The chain uses TRBV5-1 and TRBJ2-3; 9 bases are a match to TRBD2. With 4 bases clipped from V and 1 base from J, the junction kept 4 bases outside the gene matches. From germline, CDR1 is SGHRS and CDR2 YFSETQ. The CDR3 runs 15 residues.

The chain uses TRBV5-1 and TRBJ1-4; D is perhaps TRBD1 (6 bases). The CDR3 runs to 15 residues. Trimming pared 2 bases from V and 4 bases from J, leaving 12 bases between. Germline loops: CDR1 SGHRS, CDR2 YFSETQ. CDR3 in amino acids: CASSLTGTINEKLFF. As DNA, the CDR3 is TGCGCCAGCAGCTTAACCGGGACAATTAATGAAAAACTGTTTTTT.

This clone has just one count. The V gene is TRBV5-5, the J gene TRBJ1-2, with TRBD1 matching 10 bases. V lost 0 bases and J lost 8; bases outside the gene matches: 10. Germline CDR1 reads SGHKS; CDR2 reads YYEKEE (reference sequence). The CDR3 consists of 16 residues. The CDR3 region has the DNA TGTGCCAGCAGCTTGGGGTGGAGGGACAGGGGAATGGGCTACACCTTC. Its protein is CASSLGWRDRGMGYTF.

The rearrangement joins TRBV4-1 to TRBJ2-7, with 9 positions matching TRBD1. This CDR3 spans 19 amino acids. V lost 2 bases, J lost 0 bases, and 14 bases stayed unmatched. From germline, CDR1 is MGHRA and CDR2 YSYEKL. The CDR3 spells CASSQRSAVGTGLSYEQYF. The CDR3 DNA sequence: TGCGCCAGCAGCCAACGATCGGCGGTTGGGACAGGGCTCTCCTACGAGCAGTACTTC.

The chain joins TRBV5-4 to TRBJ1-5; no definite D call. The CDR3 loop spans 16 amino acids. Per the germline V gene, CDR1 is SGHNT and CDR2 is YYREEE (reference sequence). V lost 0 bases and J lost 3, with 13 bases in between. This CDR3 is CASSLGGGVNNQPQHF. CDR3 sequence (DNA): TGTGCCAGCAGCTTGGGGGGAGGAGTTAACAATCAGCCCCAGCATTTT.